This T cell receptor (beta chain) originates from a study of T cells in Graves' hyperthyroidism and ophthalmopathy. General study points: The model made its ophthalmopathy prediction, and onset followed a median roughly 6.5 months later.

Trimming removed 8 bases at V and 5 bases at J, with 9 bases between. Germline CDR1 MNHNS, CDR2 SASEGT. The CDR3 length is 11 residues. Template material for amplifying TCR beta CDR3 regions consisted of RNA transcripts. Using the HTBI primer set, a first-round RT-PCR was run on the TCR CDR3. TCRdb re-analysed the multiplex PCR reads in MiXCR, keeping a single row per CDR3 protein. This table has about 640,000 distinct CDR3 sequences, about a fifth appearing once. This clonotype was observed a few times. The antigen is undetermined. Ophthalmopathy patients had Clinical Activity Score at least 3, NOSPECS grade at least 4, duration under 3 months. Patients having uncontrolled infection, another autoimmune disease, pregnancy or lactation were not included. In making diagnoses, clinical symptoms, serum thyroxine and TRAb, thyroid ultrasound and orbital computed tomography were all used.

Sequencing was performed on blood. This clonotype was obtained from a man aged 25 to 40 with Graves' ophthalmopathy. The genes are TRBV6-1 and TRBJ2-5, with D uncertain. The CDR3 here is CASGEEETQYF. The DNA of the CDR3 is TGTGCCAGCGGGGAAGAGGAGACCCAGTACTTC.